This record concerns one T cell receptor (beta chain) sequence. Its matching antigen is unknown. The data were produced by immunoSEQ multiplex PCR, yet TCRdb's version contains in-frame clones alone and is incomplete. The sample lists 120,000 to 150,000 clones, about 90% seen once, with roughly 6% in the top ten. The data were taken from a study of T cell responses to AZD1222 COVID-19 vaccine. General study results and limits: Repertoire sampling was restricted to post-peak T cell response timepoints. A mostly white British donor set with more females was recruited, and clonal diversity was possibly underestimated. Increased Spike-specific TCR breadth and depth were observed after two AZD1222 doses.

Trimming stripped 8 bases from V and 5 bases from J, with 13 bases between. The CDR3 consists of 13 residues. The chain couples TRBV12-3 or TRBV12-4 to TRBJ1-5, with D uncertain. This sequence originates from an adult in good health. The sample consisted of peripheral blood, taken on day 0 of AZD1222 vaccination. This CDR3 is CASAGEIYQPQHF. The CDR3 DNA reads as TGTGCCAGCGCTGGGGAAATTTATCAGCCCCAGCATTTT.